The 18 T cell receptor beta chains presented below share a single source sample, sequenced in a study of blood T cell repertoires in COVID-19. Sequencing was performed with immunoSEQ multiplex PCR; in TCRdb, only in-frame clones are kept and a portion is missing. Of some 170,000 clones listed, approximately 82% are singletons. Sequences were obtained from PBMCs or T cells enriched from blood (not recorded which). These receptors originate from a man in his fifties or sixties who had recovered from COVID-19.

The chain carries TRBV7-9 and TRBJ2-7, with TRBD1 matching over 8 bases. The CDR3 contains 15 residues. V shed 5 bases and J 2 bases; nucleotides not matched to a gene: 8. The germline CDR1 and CDR2 sequences are SEHNR and FQNEAQ (reference sequence). The DNA for the CDR3 is TGTGCCAGCAGCCCCGACAGGGGAGTCGCCTACGAGCAGTACTTC. Encoded protein: CASSPDRGVAYEQYF.

The CDR3 DNA follows: TGTGCCAGCAGCCAACGACAGGGGGCGATCACTGAAGCTTTCTTT. Amino acids: CASSQRQGAITEAFF. The chain is built from TRBV14 and TRBJ1-1; 10 bases line up with TRBD1. The CDR3 has 15 amino acids. The V segment lost 2 bases and the J segment 4 bases; nucleotides outside the gene matches: 4. Per germline, CDR1 SGHDN and CDR2 FVKESK.

The CDR3 reads CASSIGRRRNTEAFF. In DNA, the CDR3 is TGTGCCAGTAGTATAGGACGGAGGAGGAACACTGAAGCTTTCTTT. The gene calls are TRBV19 and TRBJ1-1; D is uncertain. This CDR3 is 15 amino acids long. Per the germline V gene, CDR1 is LNHDA and CDR2 is SQIVND (reference sequence). V lost 1 base, J lost 1 base, and 10 bases lay in between.

This clone was seen once. The chain recombines TRBV4-1 with TRBJ2-3, with D possibly matching TRBD2 (7 bases). Germline V gene sequence: CDR1 MGHRA, CDR2 YSYEKL. The CDR3 is made up of 13 amino acids. V shed 6 bases and J shed 10 bases, with 17 bases lying between them. CDR3 coding DNA: TGCGCCAGCAGTGCGGAGGGGGGGACCGCGCAGTATTTT. It encodes CASSAEGGTAQYF.

The chain uses TRBV3-1 (or the pseudogene TRBV3-2) and TRBJ1-4; the D gene is possibly TRBD1 (5 bases). This CDR3 contains 15 residues. The germline V gene encodes CDR1 LGHDT and CDR2 YNNKEL (reference sequence). V lost 4 bases, J lost 8 bases, and 17 bases lay in between. The CDR3 coding sequence is TGTGCCAGCAGCCGCGGAGGGACCCTTGGAGAAAAACTGTTTTTT. Residues: CASSRGGTLGEKLFF.

The chain joins TRBV6-5 to TRBJ1-2; TRBD1 matches 9 bases. Per the germline V gene, CDR1 is MNHEY and CDR2 is SVGAGI. The junction had 10 bases not matched to a gene; V was cut back by 2 bases and J by 6 bases. CDR3 length: 16 residues. The DNA of the CDR3 is TGTGCCAGCAGTTACGGGACAGGGAAATTAGGGGATGGCTACACCTTC. This sequence encodes CASSYGTGKLGDGYTF.

The chain employs TRBV6-5 and TRBJ2-3; D gene unclear. This CDR3 spans 14 amino acids. CDR1 is MNHEY and CDR2 is SVGAGI in the germline V gene. V was cut by 2 bases and J by 1 base, with 7 bases left in between. CDR3 sequence: CASSYQQRTDTQYF. CDR3 bases: TGTGCCAGCAGTTACCAACAGCGCACAGATACGCAGTATTTT.

This clone was detected only a few times. The V and J genes are TRBV7-9 and TRBJ1-2, with D perhaps matching TRBD1 (5 bases). V shed 5 bases and J shed 2 bases, with 12 bases lying between them. Germline V CDR1 and CDR2: SEHNR, FQNEAQ (reference sequence). CDR3 size: 14 residues. This chain's CDR3 is CASSNSGGNYGYTF. The CDR3 bases are TGTGCCAGCAGCAATTCGGGGGGGAACTATGGCTACACCTTC. Looking up the rest from reference TRBV7-9 and TRBJ1-2 gives the full variable domain: DTGVSQNPRHKITKRGQNVTFRCDPISEHNRLYWYRQTLGQGPEFLTYFQNEAQLEKSRLLSDRFSAERPKGSFSTLEIQRTEQGDSAMYLCASSNSGGNYGYTFGSGTRLTVV.

This clone was detected only a few times. The chain couples TRBV20-1 to TRBJ2-1; 7 positions agree with TRBD1. V gave up 3 bases and J gave up 5 bases; unmatched junction bases: 7. The CDR3 has 14 residues. CDR1 and CDR2 (germline): DFQATT, SNEGSKA (reference sequence). The chain's CDR3 is CSASSGQEDNEQFF. CDR3 DNA: TGCAGTGCTAGTTCTGGACAGGAGGACAATGAGCAGTTCTTC.

The gene calls are TRBV10-1 and TRBJ1-6; 10 bases match TRBD1. With 6 bases clipped from V and 14 bases from J, the junction kept 7 bases outside the gene matches. CDR3 length: 13 amino acids. CDR1 and CDR2 from the germline V gene are WNHNN and SYGVQD (reference sequence). The CDR3 DNA reads TGCGCCAGCAGGGGACAGGGGAGCTTGACCCTCCACTTT. The encoded protein is CASRGQGSLTLHF.

V usage is TRBV2 and J usage is TRBJ1-2; the match to TRBD1 covers 7 bases. The V gene's germline CDR1 is SNHLY and CDR2 FYNNEI. V lost 8 bases and J lost 4; bases outside the gene matches: 4. The CDR3 runs to 12 residues. CDR3 in DNA: TGTGCCAGCCGGGACAGCCCCTATGGCTACACCTTC. Translated, it gives CASRDSPYGYTF.

The V call is TRBV3-1 (or the pseudogene TRBV3-2), the J call TRBJ1-6, with TRBD1 matching 9 bases. The germline gives CDR1 LGHDT, CDR2 YNNKEL (reference sequence). The CDR3 has 16 residues. Trimming cost V 0 bases and J 7 bases; bases outside gene matches: 4. CDR3 nucleotide sequence: TGTGCCAGCAGCCAAGACGGGGACAGGGTCAATTCACCCCTCCACTTT. Translated, it gives CASSQDGDRVNSPLHF.

This clone has only one observation. Here the CDR3 reads CASAKTGVGNTIYF. For the CDR3, the DNA is TGTGCTAGTGCCAAGACAGGGGTTGGAAACACCATATATTTT. The V gene is TRBV12-5, the J gene TRBJ1-3, with 8 nucleotides matching TRBD1. This CDR3 comprises 14 residues. Trimming removed 7 bases from V and 3 bases from J; junction bases left unmatched: 5. Germline values: CDR1 LGHNT, CDR2 FRNRAP.

The rearrangement uses TRBV30 and TRBJ1-1, with 7 nucleotides matching TRBD1. V lost 0 bases to trimming and J lost 5 bases; unmatched junction nucleotides: 6. The CDR3 covers 14 residues. Germline V gives CDR1 GTSNPN, CDR2 SVGIG (reference sequence). Here the CDR3 reads CAWSVGDRGTEAFF. The CDR3 nucleotides are TGTGCCTGGAGTGTAGGGGACAGAGGTACTGAAGCTTTCTTT.

J is TRBJ1-4 and V is TRBV19; perhaps TRBD1 as D (6 bases). The germline gives CDR1 LNHDA, CDR2 SQIVND (reference sequence). The germline V and J ends were trimmed by 5 bases and 0 bases, with 10 bases remaining between them. This CDR3 has 15 amino acids. As DNA, the CDR3 is TGTGCCAGTAGTCGTAGGACAGCAACTAATGAAAAACTGTTTTTT. It specifies CASSRRTATNEKLFF.

The chain has TRBV19 and TRBJ1-1, with D unresolved. Germline lookup yields CDR1 LNHDA and CDR2 SQIVND (reference sequence). The CDR3 has 12 amino acids. The germline V and J ends were trimmed by 4 bases and 2 bases, with 5 bases remaining between them. Here the CDR3 reads CASSKLNTEAFF. For the CDR3, the DNA is TGTGCCAGTAGTAAATTAAACACTGAAGCTTTCTTT. Complete variable domain (other parts from reference TRBV19 and TRBJ1-1): DGGITQSPKYLFRKEGQNVTLSCEQNLNHDAMYWYRQDPGQGLRLIYYSQIVNDFQKGDIAEGYSVSREKKESFPLTVTSAQKNPTAFYLCASSKLNTEAFFGQGTRLTVV.

This chain joins TRBV5-4 and TRBJ1-2, with 8 nucleotides matching TRBD1. CDR1 is SGHNT and CDR2 is YYREEE in the germline V gene (reference sequence). The CDR3 sequence is 15 residues long. J gave up 8 bases and V 0 bases, and 9 bases lay outside the gene matches. CDR3 in DNA: TGTGCCAGCAGCTTGGATTCTAGGACAGGGAGCGGCTACACCTTC. Its protein is CASSLDSRTGSGYTF.

CDR3 region: CASSLVAGGLAKNIQYF. The CDR3 DNA follows: TGTGCCAGCAGCTTAGTGGCGGGAGGGCTAGCCAAAAACATTCAGTACTTC. The chain joins TRBV11-2 to TRBJ2-4; 9 nucleotides line up with TRBD2. Germline assignment: CDR1 SGHAT and CDR2 FQNNGV. The CDR3 has 17 amino acids. With 1 base clipped from V and 0 bases from J, the junction kept 4 bases outside the gene matches.